Listed here is a single T cell receptor (beta chain). The antigen is unknown. The PCR used 60 Vbeta and 13 Jbeta primers. The table came from immunoSEQ multiplex PCR; TCRdb's copy has only in-frame clones and leaves some out. The sample holds roughly 150,000 clones, roughly 77% seen once. This entry belongs to a study of cytomegalovirus exposure and HLA in healthy donors. Study conclusions and caveats: Rates of TCR association differed by HLA locus in a later analysis, with DRB1 highest and HLA-C lowest. There were 150 or so TCR beta chains listed as cytomegalovirus-associated. Three CMV-associated chains proved CMV antigen-specific in vitro. Later analysis showed most CMV-associated TCR beta chains appearing HLA-restricted.

V was clipped by 5 bases and J by 6 bases; unmatched bases: 12. Germline values: CDR1 LNHDA, CDR2 SQIVND (reference sequence). This CDR3 region has 16 residues. Sequencing was done on a sample of PBMCs. The receptor was derived from a man aged 25-45 years in good health. J is TRBJ1-5 and V is TRBV19; 8 bases align to TRBD1. CDR3 amino acids: CASSLHQGALGQPQHF. The CDR3 nucleotides read TGTGCCAGTAGTTTGCATCAGGGGGCCTTGGGTCAGCCCCAGCATTTT.